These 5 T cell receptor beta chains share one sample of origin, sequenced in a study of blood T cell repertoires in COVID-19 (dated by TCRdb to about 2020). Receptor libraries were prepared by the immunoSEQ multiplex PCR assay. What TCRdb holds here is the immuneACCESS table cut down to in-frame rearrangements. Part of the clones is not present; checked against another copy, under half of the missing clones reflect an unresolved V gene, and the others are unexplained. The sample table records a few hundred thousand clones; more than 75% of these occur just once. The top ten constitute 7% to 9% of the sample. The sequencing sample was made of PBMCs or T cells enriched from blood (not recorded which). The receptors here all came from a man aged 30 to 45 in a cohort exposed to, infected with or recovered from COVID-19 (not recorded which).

CDR3 bases: TGTGCCACCAGCAGGGAAGAACAGGGTGAGAGTGAAAAACTGTTTTTT. Translated, it gives CATSREEQGESEKLFF. V is TRBV15 and J is TRBJ1-4, with D possibly TRBD1 on 6 matching bases. Trimming took off 3 bases at V and 7 bases at J, with 18 bases between the two ends. Germline CDR1 LNHNV, CDR2 YYDKDF (reference sequence). The CDR3 is 16 amino acids.

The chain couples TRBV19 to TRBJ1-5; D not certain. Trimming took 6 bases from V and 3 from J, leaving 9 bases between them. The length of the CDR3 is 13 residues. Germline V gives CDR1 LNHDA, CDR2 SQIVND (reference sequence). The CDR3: CASSEGYNQPQHF. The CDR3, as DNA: TGTGCCAGTAGCGAGGGATACAATCAGCCCCAGCATTTT.

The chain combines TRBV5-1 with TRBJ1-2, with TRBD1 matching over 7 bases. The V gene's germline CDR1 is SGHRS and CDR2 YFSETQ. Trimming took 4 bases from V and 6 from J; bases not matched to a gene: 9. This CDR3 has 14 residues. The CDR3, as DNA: TGCGCCAGCAGCGGCGCTTCGACAGGGAATGGCTACACCTTC. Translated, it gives CASSGASTGNGYTF.

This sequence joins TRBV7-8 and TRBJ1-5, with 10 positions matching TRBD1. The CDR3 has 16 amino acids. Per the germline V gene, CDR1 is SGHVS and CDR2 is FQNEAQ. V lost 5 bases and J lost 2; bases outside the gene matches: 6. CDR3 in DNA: TGTGCCAGCAGCGTATCCGGGACAGGGGGCAATCAGCCCCAGCATTTT. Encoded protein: CASSVSGTGGNQPQHF.

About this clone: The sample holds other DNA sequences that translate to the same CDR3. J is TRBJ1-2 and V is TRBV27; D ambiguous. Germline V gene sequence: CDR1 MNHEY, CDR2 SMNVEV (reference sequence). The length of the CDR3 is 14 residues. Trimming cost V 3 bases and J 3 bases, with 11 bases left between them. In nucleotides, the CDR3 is TGTGCCAGCAGTTTTCGCGAACGGGACTATGGCTACACCTTC. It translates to CASSFRERDYGYTF.